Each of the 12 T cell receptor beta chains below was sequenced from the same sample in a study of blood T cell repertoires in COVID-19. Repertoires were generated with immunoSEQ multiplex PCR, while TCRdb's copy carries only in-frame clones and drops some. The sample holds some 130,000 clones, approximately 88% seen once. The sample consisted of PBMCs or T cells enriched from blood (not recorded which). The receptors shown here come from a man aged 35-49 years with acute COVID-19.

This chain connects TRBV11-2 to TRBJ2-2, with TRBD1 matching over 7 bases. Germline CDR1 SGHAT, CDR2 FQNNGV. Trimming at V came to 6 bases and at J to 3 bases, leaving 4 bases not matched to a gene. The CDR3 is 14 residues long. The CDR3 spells CASRNDRDTGELFF. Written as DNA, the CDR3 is TGTGCCAGCAGGAACGACAGGGACACCGGGGAGCTGTTTTTT.

In DNA form, the CDR3 reads TGTGCCTGGAGTGTACTCACCGGGGAGCTGTTTTTT. This encodes CAWSVLTGELFF. This chain links TRBV30 with TRBJ2-2; D not resolved. The germline V gene encodes CDR1 GTSNPN and CDR2 SVGIG (reference sequence). Trimming cost V 0 bases and J 4 bases, with 3 bases left between them. The CDR3 is 12 amino acids.

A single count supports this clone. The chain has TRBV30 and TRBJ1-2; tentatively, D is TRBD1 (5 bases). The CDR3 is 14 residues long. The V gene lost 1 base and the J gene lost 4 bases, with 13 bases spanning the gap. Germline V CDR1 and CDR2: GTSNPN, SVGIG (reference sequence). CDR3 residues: CAWSGGTPSYGYTF. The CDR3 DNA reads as TGTGCCTGGAGTGGCGGGACCCCAAGCTATGGCTACACCTTC.

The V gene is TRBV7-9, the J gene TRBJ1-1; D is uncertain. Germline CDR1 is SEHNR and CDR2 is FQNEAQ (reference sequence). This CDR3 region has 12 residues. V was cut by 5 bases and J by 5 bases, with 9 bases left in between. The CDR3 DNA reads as TGTGCCAGCAGCCCGATGAGAACTGAAGCTTTCTTT. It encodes CASSPMRTEAFF.

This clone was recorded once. CDR3 protein: CASSGGSNEKLFF. The CDR3 region has the DNA TGTGCCAGCAGCGGCGGATCTAATGAAAAACTGTTTTTT. The V gene is TRBV28, the J gene TRBJ1-4; D unclear. V was clipped by 6 bases and J by 3 bases, with 8 bases between them. This CDR3 region has 13 residues. Germline CDR1 is MDHEN and CDR2 is SYDVKM. Full variable domain (remainder filled in from reference TRBV28 and TRBJ1-4): DVKVTQSSRYLVKRTGEKVFLECVQDMDHENMFWYRQDPGLGLRLIYFSYDVKMKEKGDIPEGYSVSREKKERFSLILESASTNQTSMYLCASSGGSNEKLFFGSGTQLSVL.

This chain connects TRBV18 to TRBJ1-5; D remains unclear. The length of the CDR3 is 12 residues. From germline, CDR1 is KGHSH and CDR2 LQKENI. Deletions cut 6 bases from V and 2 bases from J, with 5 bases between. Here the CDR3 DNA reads TGTGCCAGCTCCGGGGGCAATCAGCCCCAGCATTTT. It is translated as CASSGGNQPQHF.

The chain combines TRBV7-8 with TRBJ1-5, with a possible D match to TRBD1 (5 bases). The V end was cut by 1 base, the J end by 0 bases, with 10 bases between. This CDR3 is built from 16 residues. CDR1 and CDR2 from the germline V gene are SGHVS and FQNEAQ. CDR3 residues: CASSLEGQYSNQPQHF. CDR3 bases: TGTGCCAGCAGCTTAGAAGGACAATATAGCAATCAGCCCCAGCATTTT.

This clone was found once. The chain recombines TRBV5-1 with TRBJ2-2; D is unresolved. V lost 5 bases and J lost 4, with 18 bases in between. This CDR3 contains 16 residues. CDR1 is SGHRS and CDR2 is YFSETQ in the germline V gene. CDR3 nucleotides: TGCGCCAGCAGAATAACAACGGGTCTTACCACCGGGGAGCTGTTTTTT. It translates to CASRITTGLTTGELFF.

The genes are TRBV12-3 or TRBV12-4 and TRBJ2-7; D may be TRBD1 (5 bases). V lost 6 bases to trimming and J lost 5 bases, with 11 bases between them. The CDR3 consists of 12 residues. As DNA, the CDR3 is TGTGCCAGCAGGGGTGGGGCCCACGAGCAGTACTTC. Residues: CASRGGAHEQYF.

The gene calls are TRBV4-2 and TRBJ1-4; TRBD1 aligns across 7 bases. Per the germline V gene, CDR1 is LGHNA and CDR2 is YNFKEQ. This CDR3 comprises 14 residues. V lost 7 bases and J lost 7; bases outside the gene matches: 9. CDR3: CASNPKTGFEKLFF. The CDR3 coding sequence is TGTGCCAGCAATCCAAAGACAGGGTTTGAAAAACTGTTTTTT.

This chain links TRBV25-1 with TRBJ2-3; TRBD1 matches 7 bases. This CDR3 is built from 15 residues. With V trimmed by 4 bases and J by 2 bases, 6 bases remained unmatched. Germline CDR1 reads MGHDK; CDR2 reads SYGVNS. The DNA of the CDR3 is TGTGCCAGCAGTGTTCGGGACAGAGCCACAGATACGCAGTATTTT. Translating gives CASSVRDRATDTQYF.

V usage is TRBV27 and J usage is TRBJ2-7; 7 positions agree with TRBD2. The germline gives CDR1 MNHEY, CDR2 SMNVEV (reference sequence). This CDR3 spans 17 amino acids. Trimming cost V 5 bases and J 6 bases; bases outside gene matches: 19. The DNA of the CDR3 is TGTGCCAGCAGTCCGGACGGACTAGTGGGATACGGGAGCGAGCAGTACTTC. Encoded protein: CASSPDGLVGYGSEQYF.